This T cell receptor beta chain comes out of a study of T cell responses to AZD1222 COVID-19 vaccine. Both about-4-week and about-12-week second-dose recipients were combined. The CDR3 sequence is 16 residues long. Per germline, CDR1 MGHRA and CDR2 YSYEKL. Deletions cut 2 bases from V and 4 bases from J, with 14 bases between. Clones were sequenced by immunoSEQ multiplex PCR, and TCRdb holds only the in-frame ones, with some missing. The profile shows roughly 140,000 clones, 90% of them singletons. The chain carries TRBV4-1 and TRBJ2-2; perhaps TRBD2 as D (7 bases). The sequenced sample was peripheral blood, obtained 28 days after the second AZD1222 dose. This sequence originates from an adult who received the AZD1222 COVID-19 vaccine. CDR3 residues: CASSQRGGRVTGELFF. The CDR3 bases are TGCGCCAGCAGCCAAAGGGGGGGGCGCGTCACCGGGGAGCTGTTTTTT.